This note documents a single TCR beta chain sequence. Antigen specificity is unknown. This sample was included in a study of type 1 and type 2 diabetes patients. No donor had another autoimmune disease or recent infection within four weeks. Study results and limitations: Some HECs seen only in T1D might also appear in more T2D or control samples.

Amplification started from genomic DNA. Amplification of the beta chain CDR3 used 30 forward and 13 reverse multiplex primers. TCRdb recomputed calls from the multiplex PCR reads with MiXCR, one row per CDR3 protein. The sample records about 270,000 distinct CDR3 sequences, 40% to 50% being singletons. The length of the CDR3 is 14 residues. V was pared by 6 bases and J by 6 bases, with 5 bases of the junction left unmatched. Germline CDR1 DFQATT, CDR2 SNEGSKA (reference sequence). Sequencing was done on a sample of peripheral blood mononuclear cells (PBMCs). This clonotype was sampled from a man aged 18 to 30 with type 2 diabetes. This chain uses TRBV20-1 with TRBJ1-6; 10 bases fit TRBD1. CDR3 loop: CSATGTGANSPLHF. The CDR3 nucleotides are TGCAGTGCCACCGGGACAGGGGCTAATTCACCCCTCCACTTT.